Listed below are T cell receptor beta chains from one sample, sequenced in a study of cytomegalovirus exposure and HLA in healthy donors. TCRdb's copy holds only in-frame clones and misses some; the assay was immunoSEQ multiplex PCR. The sample contains approximately 130,000 clones, around four fifths of which appear only once. The sample consisted of PBMCs. The origin of the receptors is a woman between 50 and 59 years old in good health and CMV-seropositive. The CDR3 runs from the conserved cysteine through the conserved F or W. Each record gives: V gene, clone size, J gene, D gene, CDR3 protein, CDR3 DNA. D genes are given only for firm matches. Not every row has a clone size; where given, it reads once, few, many or a size class.

TRBV4-3,NA,TRBJ2-7,TRBD2,CASSPTGGAVYEQYF,TGCGCCAGCAGCCCAACGGGGGGAGCCGTCTACGAGCAGTACTTC
TRBV2,NA,TRBJ1-6,NA,CASGAQDGQFSYNSPLHF,TGTGCCAGCGGGGCCCAGGACGGCCAGTTCTCCTATAATTCACCCCTCCACTTT
TRBV4-2,NA,TRBJ2-1,TRBD2,CASSQDPASGVNEQFF,TGTGCCAGCAGCCAAGATCCGGCTAGCGGGGTAAATGAGCAGTTCTTC
TRBV29-1,NA,TRBJ2-7,NA,CSVEGSPGDYEQYF,TGCAGCGTTGAGGGTAGTCCAGGGGACTACGAGCAGTACTTC
TRBV4-3,NA,TRBJ1-3,NA,CASSHLQGSGNTIYF,TGCGCCAGCAGCCATCTTCAGGGCTCTGGAAACACCATATATTTT
TRBV7-3,NA,TRBJ2-3,TRBD2,CASSPLGLAGGDTQYF,TGTGCCAGCAGCCCCCTGGGACTAGCGGGAGGAGATACGCAGTATTTT
TRBV2,NA,TRBJ2-7,NA,CASSDVRSLREQYF,TGTGCCAGCAGTGATGTGAGGAGCTTACGCGAGCAGTACTTC
TRBV7-9,NA,TRBJ2-1,TRBD1,CASSLADRGAYNEQFF,TGTGCCAGCAGCTTAGCCGACAGGGGAGCCTACAATGAGCAGTTCTTC
TRBV7-2,NA,TRBJ1-2,TRBD1,CASSRRTGGDYGYTF,TGTGCCAGCAGCAGACGTACAGGGGGCGACTATGGCTACACCTTC
TRBV6-1,few,TRBJ2-1,NA,CASSEAPRYNEQFF,TGTGCCAGCAGTGAGGCTCCTCGATACAATGAGCAGTTCTTC
TRBV27,NA,TRBJ2-5,NA,CASSSAQSSELQETQYF,TGTGCCAGCAGTTCAGCACAGAGCTCCGAACTCCAAGAGACCCAGTACTTC
TRBV7-6,few,TRBJ1-2,NA,CASSLQAGSYGYTF,TGTGCCAGCAGCCTACAGGCGGGGTCCTATGGCTACACCTTC
TRBV15,NA,TRBJ1-2,TRBD1,CATSTGTGSLEQGYTF,TGTGCCACCAGCACTGGGACAGGTTCCCTTGAGCAGGGCTACACCTTC
TRBV15,NA,TRBJ2-1,TRBD1,CATRTGGSYNEQFF,TGTGCCACCAGAACAGGGGGGTCCTACAATGAGCAGTTCTTC
TRBV14,NA,TRBJ2-3,TRBD2,CASSQESGSFTDTQYF,TGTGCCAGCAGCCAAGAAAGCGGGAGTTTTACAGATACGCAGTATTTT
TRBV19,NA,TRBJ2-7,NA,CASSQDSVFGEQYF,TGTGCCAGTAGCCAGGACTCGGTGTTTGGCGAGCAGTACTTC
TRBV7-7,NA,TRBJ2-7,NA,CASSLDPKRPPVYEQYF,TGTGCTAGCAGCTTAGACCCTAAGCGGCCCCCCGTTTACGAGCAGTACTTC
TRBV7-2,NA,TRBJ2-5,TRBD2,CASSLNLAGGETQYF,TGTGCCAGCAGCTTAAACCTAGCGGGAGGGGAGACCCAGTACTTC
TRBV2,few,TRBJ1-1,NA,CASRRREETEAFF,TGTGCCAGCAGACGCCGGGAGGAAACTGAAGCTTTCTTT
TRBV12-5,NA,TRBJ1-1,NA,CASGADSSSAEAFF,TGTGCTAGTGGCGCTGACAGTTCGAGCGCTGAAGCTTTCTTT
TRBV7-3,NA,TRBJ2-7,NA,CASSLTGGDTYEQYF,TGTGCCAGCAGCTTAACTGGAGGGGATACCTACGAGCAGTACTTC
TRBV5-1,NA,TRBJ1-2,TRBD1,CASSSPTGGDVYTF,TGCGCCAGCAGCTCTCCGACAGGGGGTGATGTCTACACCTTC
TRBV11-3,NA,TRBJ2-5,TRBD2,CASSGGGGRGETQYF,TGTGCCAGCAGCGGGGGTGGAGGGCGGGGGGAGACCCAGTACTTC
TRBV4-3,NA,TRBJ2-1,NA,CASSQDFEKDEQFF,TGCGCCAGCAGCCAAGATTTCGAGAAAGATGAGCAGTTCTTC
TRBV15,once,TRBJ1-2,NA,CATSSPGDGYTF,TGTGCCACCAGCTCCCCAGGGGATGGCTACACCTTC
TRBV6-5,few,TRBJ1-1,NA,CASSYGGGFNTEAFF,TGTGCCAGCAGTTACGGGGGGGGTTTTAACACTGAAGCTTTCTTT
TRBV30,NA,TRBJ1-4,TRBD1,CAWSPLGQGDEKLFF,TGTGCCTGGAGTCCCCTGGGGCAGGGGGATGAAAAACTGTTTTTT
TRBV2,NA,TRBJ2-7,NA,CASSVGRTPTYEQYF,TGTGCCAGCAGTGTTGGTAGGACACCAACCTACGAGCAGTACTTC
TRBV27,few,TRBJ2-1,NA,CASSFTGTSYNEQFF,TGTGCCAGCAGTTTTACAGGGACGTCCTACAATGAGCAGTTCTTC
TRBV10-2,once,TRBJ1-1,NA,CASRSSGNTEAFF,TGCGCCAGCAGAAGTTCGGGGAACACTGAAGCTTTCTTT
TRBV5-4,NA,TRBJ2-1,NA,CASSLVGPGDEQFF,TGTGCCAGCAGCTTGGTCGGGCCAGGGGATGAGCAGTTCTTC
TRBV15,NA,TRBJ1-2,NA,CATSGGRGYGYTF,TGTGCCACCAGCGGGGGGAGGGGCTATGGCTACACCTTC
TRBV9,NA,TRBJ2-3,TRBD2,CASSVEGAGHTDTQYF,TGTGCCAGCAGCGTAGAAGGAGCGGGGCACACAGATACGCAGTATTTT
TRBV6-1,NA,TRBJ2-1,TRBD2,CASSDPGLAGNNEQFF,TGTGCCAGCAGTGACCCGGGACTAGCGGGAAACAATGAGCAGTTCTTC
TRBV7-9,NA,TRBJ2-5,TRBD2,CASSVTSGLAETQYF,TGTGCCAGCAGCGTGACTAGCGGGCTTGCTGAGACCCAGTACTTC
TRBV9,NA,TRBJ1-6,NA,CASSVDPPGSPLHF,TGTGCCAGCAGCGTAGACCCCCCCGGTTCACCCCTCCACTTT
TRBV7-2,NA,TRBJ1-1,TRBD1,CASSFPTSRQGASTEAFF,TGTGCCAGCAGCTTCCCGACATCCAGACAGGGGGCAAGCACTGAAGCTTTCTTT
TRBV6-6,NA,TRBJ1-4,NA,CASSYPSQDYFF,TGTGCCAGCAGTTACCCCTCCCAGGACTACTTTTTT
TRBV7-2,NA,TRBJ2-3,NA,CASSLNFPDTQYF,TGTGCCAGCAGCTTAAACTTCCCAGATACGCAGTATTTT
TRBV9,NA,TRBJ2-1,TRBD2,CASSVTGRAVNEQFF,TGTGCCAGCAGCGTAACCGGGAGGGCCGTCAATGAGCAGTTCTTC
TRBV6-6,NA,TRBJ2-2,TRBD1,CASSPGTGGNTGELFF,TGTGCCAGCAGCCCCGGGACAGGGGGGAACACCGGGGAGCTGTTTTTT
TRBV2,NA,TRBJ2-4,TRBD2,CASSVGTSLYF,TGTGCCAGCAGTGTGGGGACTAGCCTTTACTTC
TRBV28,NA,TRBJ2-3,NA,CASSLGQLGLDTQYF,TGTGCCAGCAGTTTAGGGCAGCTCGGTTTGGATACGCAGTATTTT
TRBV5-6,NA,TRBJ2-1,TRBD2,CASSTQSGGGSYNEQFF,TGTGCCAGCAGCACCCAATCGGGGGGGGGCTCCTACAATGAGCAGTTCTTC
TRBV7-8,NA,TRBJ2-3,NA,CASTPQWSTDTQYF,TGTGCCAGCACCCCCCAGTGGAGCACAGATACGCAGTATTTT
TRBV15,NA,TRBJ2-7,TRBD2,CATSRGLREQYF,TGTGCCACCAGCAGGGGACTACGCGAGCAGTACTTC
TRBV19,NA,TRBJ2-3,NA,CATQTDSYTDTQYF,TGTGCCACCCAAACAGACAGCTACACAGATACGCAGTATTTT
TRBV25-1,NA,TRBJ2-5,NA,CASGQSQETQYF,TGTGCCAGCGGACAGTCACAAGAGACCCAGTACTTC
TRBV30,NA,TRBJ1-1,TRBD1,CAWGTVGGSAEAFF,TGTGCCTGGGGCACAGTAGGGGGCAGTGCTGAAGCTTTCTTT
TRBV7-2,NA,TRBJ1-2,TRBD1,CASRYSQGDNYGYTF,TGTGCCAGCAGATACTCACAGGGGGATAACTATGGCTACACCTTC
TRBV28,NA,TRBJ1-5,TRBD1,CASSSFLRQGRNQPQHF,TGTGCCAGCAGTTCCTTCCTCCGACAGGGGCGTAATCAGCCCCAGCATTTT
TRBV12-5,NA,TRBJ2-1,NA,CASAWGGSYNEQFF,TGTGCTAGTGCTTGGGGAGGCTCCTACAATGAGCAGTTCTTC
TRBV5-1,NA,TRBJ2-3,NA,CASSLAWPADTQYF,TGCGCCAGCAGCTTGGCCTGGCCAGCAGATACGCAGTATTTT
TRBV2,few,TRBJ2-1,NA,CASLGHSGVYNEQFF,TGTGCCAGCCTTGGGCACTCAGGCGTCTACAATGAGCAGTTCTTC